This T cell receptor (beta chain) was captured in a study of cytomegalovirus exposure and HLA in healthy donors. To note about this clone: The target antigen is unknown.

V lost 1 base and J 6 bases, leaving 18 bases between the germline ends. The CDR3 spans 16 residues. Germline CDR1 reads MGHDK; CDR2 reads SYGVNS. Study findings and constraints: When the data were analyzed later, several of the most significant clusters appeared to be linked to common viral pathogens. Researchers catalogued approximately 170 TCR beta chains as cytomegalovirus-associated. Presence/absence results assume similar sequencing depth per donor, which may not hold.

The PCR employed 60 Vbeta primers together with 13 Jbeta primers. Profiling relied on immunoSEQ multiplex PCR, and the TCRdb table lists in-frame clones only, not all of them. Its table lists fewer than 150,000 clones. The chain has TRBV25-1 and TRBJ1-2; D perhaps matches TRBD1 (5 bases). The sample comprised PBMCs. The receptor's source is a man between 40 and 49 years old in good health and CMV-seronegative. CDR3 nucleotide sequence: TGTGCCAGCAGTGAATCGGGCCAGGGTATGGGGAATGGCTACACCTTC. Translation: CASSESGQGMGNGYTF.